Below, 3 T cell receptor beta chains from the same sample are listed, as sequenced in a study of blood T cell repertoires in COVID-19 (TCRdb year 2020). Library prep was done by the immunoSEQ multiplex PCR assay. The source is immuneACCESS, and TCRdb retained only in-frame sequences with V and J called. Part of the clones is not carried over; for the studies checked, unresolved V genes explain less than half of this, and the remainder is unexplained. Across this sample there are approximately 400,000 clones, with approximately 93% seen only once. Roughly 0.9% of the sample comes from the top ten. The sequenced sample was PBMCs or T cells enriched from blood (not recorded which). These receptor sequences come from a woman in her thirties or forties who had been exposed to COVID-19.

The V gene is TRBV7-6, the J gene TRBJ1-6; D is possibly TRBD1 (5 bases). The CDR3 is made up of 16 amino acids. Germline CDR1 and CDR2: SGHVS and FNYEAQ. Trimming took off 4 bases at V and 4 bases at J, with 14 bases between the two ends. As DNA, the CDR3 is TGTGCCAGCAGCTCCCAAGCGGGACGGTATAATTCACCCCTCCACTTT. Residues: CASSSQAGRYNSPLHF. Using reference TRBV7-6 and TRBJ1-6 for the parts outside the CDR3, the full variable domain is GAGVSQSPRYKVTKRGQDVALRCDPISGHVSLYWYRQALGQGPEFLTYFNYEAQQDKSGLPNDRFSAERPEGSISTLTIQRTEQRDSAMYRCASSSQAGRYNSPLHFGNGTRLTVT.

The V and J genes are TRBV19 and TRBJ2-3; TRBD2 agrees at 8 bases. CDR1 is LNHDA, CDR2 SQIVND, per germline (reference sequence). Trimming at V came to 7 bases and at J to 8 bases, leaving 11 bases not matched to a gene. The CDR3 consists of 14 residues. For the CDR3, the DNA is TGTGCCAGTACCTCAGCGGGAGTTCAGGGTACGCAGTATTTT. Translation gives CASTSAGVQGTQYF.

In DNA form, the CDR3 reads TGTGCCACCAGCAGAGATCTGTCCTATGGCTACACCTTC. Protein sequence: CATSRDLSYGYTF. V gene TRBV15 combines with J gene TRBJ1-2; D is undetermined. CDR3 length equals 13 residues. In germline, CDR1 is LNHNV, CDR2 YYDKDF (reference sequence). Trimming took off 0 bases at V and 4 bases at J, with 6 bases between the two ends.